This TCR beta chain was sequenced in a study of T-cell memory formation after mild COVID-19. At the level of the study: The TCR clusters were mostly specific to one donor.

This clonotype has just a few counts. Its antigen is still unknown. V lost 0 bases, J lost 4 bases, and 7 bases lay in between. The CDR3 contains 15 residues. 5'RACE, which relied on constant-segment primers, yielded TCR alpha and TCR beta cDNA libraries carrying sample barcodes and UMIs. TCRdb ran MiXCR on the 5' RACE reads and lists one entry per CDR3 protein. The sample carries hundreds of thousands of distinct CDR3 sequences, more than 20% recorded once. Regarding the study as a whole: Later expanders leaned CD4+, whereas clones that contracted between day 15 and 85 were balanced CD4/CD8. Contracting CD4+ clones sat mainly in CM and EM; CD8+ in EMRA.

V is TRBV12-3 or TRBV12-4 and J is TRBJ1-6, with D hard to call. Sample: PBMCs or a T cell subset sorted from them (not recorded which). The clonotype originates from an adult woman who had mild COVID-19 (a few samples of this study predate the infection). Cell type and time point are not known. In DNA, the CDR3 is TGTGCCAGCAGTTTAGCTCGGATTTATAATTCACCCCTCCACTTT. It is translated as CASSLARIYNSPLHF.